Sequencing of this T cell receptor beta chain was carried out in a study of blood T cell repertoires in COVID-19. V lost 5 bases and J 4 bases, leaving 14 bases between the germline ends. This CDR3 is 14 amino acids long. Germline V gene lookup returns CDR1 MNHEY and CDR2 SVGAGI. Sequencing was performed with immunoSEQ multiplex PCR; in TCRdb, only in-frame clones are kept and a portion is missing. Of approximately 91,000 clones listed, around 72% are singletons. V gene TRBV6-5 combines with J gene TRBJ1-2, with D perhaps TRBD1 (5 bases). The origin of this receptor is a man between 70 and 80 years old with acute or convalescent COVID-19. The sample was peripheral blood. Here the CDR3 DNA reads TGTGCCAGCAGTACGCAGGGTGGGCGCTATGGCTACACCTTC. Its protein product is CASSTQGGRYGYTF.